Presented here are 5 T cell receptor beta chains from one specimen sequenced in a study of shared clonotypes between healthy human individuals. The protocol was immunoSEQ multiplex PCR, while the TCRdb copy is restricted to in-frame clones and leaves out a portion. Altogether 2 million to 3 million clones are present, 93% being singletons, with the ten largest covering 0.36%. Source material: naive CD4+ T cells from PBMCs. Subset meaning: CD45RA+ positively selected. These receptors originate from a man aged 18 to 30 in good health. Some clones in this sample may be carry-over from other donors' samples.

The chain combines TRBV5-1 with TRBJ2-7; D remains ambiguous. CDR3 length: 13 residues. The V gene lost 2 bases and the J gene lost 4 bases, with 10 bases spanning the gap. Germline-derived CDR1 and CDR2 are SGHRS and YFSETQ. The CDR3 nucleotides are TGCGCCAGCAGCTTAACCTGGGGATACGAGCAGTACTTC. It translates to CASSLTWGYEQYF.

The chain joins TRBV5-1 to TRBJ2-5; TRBD1 matches at 8 bases. The CDR3 spans 15 residues. V was clipped by 0 bases and J by 4 bases; unmatched bases: 5. CDR1 SGHRS and CDR2 YFSETQ come from the germline V gene. The CDR3 region is CASSLVQGTGETQYF. In nucleotides, the CDR3 is TGCGCCAGCAGCTTGGTGCAGGGGACAGGAGAGACCCAGTACTTC.

Regarding this clone: Other DNA sequences in this sample translate to the same CDR3. The chain joins TRBV27 to TRBJ2-1, with TRBD2 matching over 8 bases. The junction had 3 bases not matched to a gene; V was cut back by 8 bases and J by 9 bases. The CDR3 is 11 amino acids. Germline CDR1 reads MNHEY; CDR2 reads SMNVEV (reference sequence). The CDR3 coding sequence is TGTGCCAGCTCCGGGGGGGGTGAGCAGTTCTTC. Translating it yields CASSGGGEQFF.

The V call is TRBV15, the J call TRBJ2-2; 11 nucleotides match TRBD2. The germline V gene has CDR1 LNHNV and CDR2 YYDKDF (reference sequence). With 0 bases clipped from V and 6 bases from J, the junction kept 3 bases outside the gene matches. This CDR3 region has 16 residues. The CDR3 region is CATSRDSGRASGELFF. DNA of the CDR3: TGTGCCACCAGCAGAGATAGCGGGAGGGCCTCCGGGGAGCTGTTTTTT.

The chain couples TRBV5-4 to TRBJ2-4; TRBD2 matches at 12 bases. Per the germline V gene, CDR1 is SGHNT and CDR2 is YYREEE (reference sequence). The J segment lost 2 bases and the V segment lost 4 bases, leaving 4 bases of the junction unmatched. This CDR3 region has 16 residues. The CDR3 DNA sequence: TGTGCCAGCAGCGAAGGACTAGCGGGGTCCAAAAACATTCAGTACTTC. Translated, it gives CASSEGLAGSKNIQYF. Full variable domain (missing parts from reference TRBV5-4 and TRBJ2-4): ETGVTQSPTHLIKTRGQQVTLRCSSQSGHNTVSWYQQALGQGPQFIFQYYREEENGRGNFPPRFSGLQFPNYSSELNVNALELDDSALYLCASSEGLAGSKNIQYFGAGTRLSVL.